This TCR beta chain was found in a study of spatial heterogeneity in lung cancer (dated 2019 in TCRdb). Regarding the complete study: Beta-chain transcripts were consistently detected in greater numbers than alpha-chain transcripts, which likely reflects a higher abundance of beta-chain transcripts. In the raw uncorrected reads, each unique combination of TCR and UMI appeared more than ten times on average. The study quantitatively compared TCR alpha and beta repertoires across multiple tumor regions, matched nontumor lung and blood in non-small cell lung cancer. TCR repertoire features were related to nonsynonymous mutation counts determined by whole-exome sequencing of tumor tissue. At surgery, both alpha and beta chains were TCR-sequenced in roughly 200 tumor regions, some 64 matched nontumor lung samples and 50 to 60 PBMC samples. General conclusions and limits of the study: Confirming at a functional level the hypothesis that regional TCRs recognize regional mutations was considered to require additional single-cell paired TCR alpha and beta sequencing. Ubiquitous expanded tumor TCRs were found in blood more often at tumor resection than at routine follow-up.

With respect to this clonotype: The antigen it recognizes is unknown. No base qualities exist here, and no much larger clone lies one base off it.

The library was obtained by 5' RACE. The instrument given in TCRdb is NextSeq 500. The TCR library protocol attached a unique molecular identifier to each TCR cDNA molecule to allow correction of PCR and sequencing errors. The published analysis was carried out like this. TCR identification, UMI-based error correction and CDR3 extraction were all carried out with Decombinator tools. Expanded TCRs were defined as those above a frequency of 2 per 1,000, corresponding to the top 1% of the tumor frequency distribution. Each repertoire was subsampled 100 times to 5,000 TCRs, after which Renyi diversity was computed with the R vegan package. CDR3 similarity networks were built from amino acid triplet string-kernel similarity, connecting CDR3s with pairwise similarity above 0.82. TCRdb itself trimmed the public reads at Q25 with fastp, ran MiXCR and retained productive beta chains. Each CDR3 protein gets just one entry, which takes the most common genes and DNA from the rows behind it. The V and J calls were not made by the authors but by TCRdb's processing. The table for this sample lists tens of thousands of distinct CDR3 sequences; approximately 20% of them were counted only once. The ten largest clones take up 5.5% to 7% of the sample.

From the cysteine through the phenylalanine, the CDR3 covers 13 amino acids. Here the CDR3 DNA is all that survives: 39 bases in frame from base 1. CDR1 and CDR2 are drawn from the germline V gene (reference sequence): DFQATT, SNEGSKA. Relative to germline, V is missing 5 bases and J is missing 9 bases, with 7 bases of the junction outside any gene match. The time point label here, explained by the study, means: sample taken at primary tumor resection. TCR sequencing used whole RNA extracted from tumor and nontumor lung tissue, or from cryopreserved PBMC samples, without cell sorting. Donors were 65 to 85 patients with early-stage, untreated non-small cell lung cancer from the lung TRACERx cohort. Patients were selected for TCR sequencing only if sufficient RNA was available from at least two tumor regions.

The chain is encoded by TRBV20-1 joined to TRBJ2-1; TRBD2 matches 10 bases in the middle. The starting material was PBMCs, obtained at surgery. This TCR was recovered from a male donor with early-stage non-small cell lung cancer. The CDR3 sequence is CSAVLAGAGEQFF. The DNA reads as follows: TGCAGTGCTGTTCTAGCGGGAGCGGGTGAGCAGTTCTTC.